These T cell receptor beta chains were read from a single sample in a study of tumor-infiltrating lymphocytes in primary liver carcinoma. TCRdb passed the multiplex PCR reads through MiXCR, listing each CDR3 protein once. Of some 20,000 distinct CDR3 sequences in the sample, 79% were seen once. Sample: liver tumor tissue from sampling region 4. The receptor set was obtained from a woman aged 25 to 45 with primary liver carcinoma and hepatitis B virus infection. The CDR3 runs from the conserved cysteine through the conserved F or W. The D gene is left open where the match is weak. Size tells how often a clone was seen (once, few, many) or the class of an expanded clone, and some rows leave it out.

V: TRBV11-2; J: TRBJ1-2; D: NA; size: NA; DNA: TGTGCCAGCACTCAGGGAGGGCGTGGAGGCTACACTTTC; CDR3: CASTQGGRGGYTF
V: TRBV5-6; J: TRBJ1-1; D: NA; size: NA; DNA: TGTGTCAGCAGCTTCGTAGGTGCCACTGAAGCTTACTTT; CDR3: CVSSFVGATEAYF
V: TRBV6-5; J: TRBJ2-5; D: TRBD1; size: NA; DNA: TGTGTCAGCAGTACCGACAGGGAGCTGACACAGTATTTC; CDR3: CVSSTDRELTQYF
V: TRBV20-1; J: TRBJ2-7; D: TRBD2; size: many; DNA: TGCAGTGCTAGAGATAGCGGGAGGGCCTCCTACGAGCAGTACTTC; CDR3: CSARDSGRASYEQYF
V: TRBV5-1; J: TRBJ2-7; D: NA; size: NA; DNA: TGTGCCAGCGGCCCGAGGGCGGACTTCATTTACGAGCAGTACTTC; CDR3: CASGPRADFIYEQYF
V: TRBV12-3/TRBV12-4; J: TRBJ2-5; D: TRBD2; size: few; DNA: TGTGCCAGCAGCTTCTTAAGGCCGGGACTAGTTGGTGACGGCGAGGCCCAGTACTTC; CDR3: CASSFLRPGLVGDGEAQYF
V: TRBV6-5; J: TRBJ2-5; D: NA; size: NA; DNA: TGTCCCAGCTATACCGACAGGTGGCTGACCCAGTACTTC; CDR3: CPSYTDRWLTQYF
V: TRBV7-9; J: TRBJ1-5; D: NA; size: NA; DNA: TGTGCCAACAGTCCCCGGGAGAACAATCAGCCCCAGCTTTTT; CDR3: CANSPRENNQPQLF
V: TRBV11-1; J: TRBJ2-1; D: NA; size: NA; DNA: TGTGCCAGCAGCGAGATCAGGACAGTGCGGGAGCAGTGCTTC; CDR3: CASSEIRTVREQCF
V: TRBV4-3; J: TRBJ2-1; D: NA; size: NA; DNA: TGCGCCGGCAGCCAAGTTAGGGAGTACGCCTACAATGAGCAGTTCTTC; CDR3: CAGSQVREYAYNEQFF
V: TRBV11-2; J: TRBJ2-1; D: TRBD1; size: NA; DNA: TGTGCCAGCAGCCTCAGGGGGACGTGGAACGAGCAGCTCTTC; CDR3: CASSLRGTWNEQLF
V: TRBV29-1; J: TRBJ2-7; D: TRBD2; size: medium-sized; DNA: TGCAGCGTTGAATGGGGAGGGACTAGCGGGAGTAAGCAGTACTTC; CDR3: CSVEWGGTSGSKQYF
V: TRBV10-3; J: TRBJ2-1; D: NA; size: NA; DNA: TGTGCCATCAGTCCCACGGTGACCCGGGGTGAACAGTTCTTC; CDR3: CAISPTVTRGEQFF
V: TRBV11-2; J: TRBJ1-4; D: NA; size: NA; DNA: TGTGCCAGCAGAACATGGGGGGGAAAACTGTTATTT; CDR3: CASRTWGGKLLF
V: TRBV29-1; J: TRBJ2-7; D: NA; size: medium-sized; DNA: TGCAGCGTTGAAAGCTCATCCTACGAGCAGTACTTC; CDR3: CSVESSSYEQYF
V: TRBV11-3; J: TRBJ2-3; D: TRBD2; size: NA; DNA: TGTGTCAGCAGCTTAGGTTTTGGAGCGGGAGCAGGAGGCACAGAAACGCAGTATTTT; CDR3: CVSSLGFGAGAGGTETQYF
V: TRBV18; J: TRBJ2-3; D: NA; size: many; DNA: TGTGCCAGCTCACCACTAGCAACAGATACGCAGTATTTT; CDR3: CASSPLATDTQYF
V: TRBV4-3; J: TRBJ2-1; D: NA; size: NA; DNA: TGCGCCAGCAGCCCAGGCATCGGGTGGAATGAGCAGTTCTTC; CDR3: CASSPGIGWNEQFF
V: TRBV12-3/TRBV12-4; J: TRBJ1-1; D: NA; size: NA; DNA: TGTGCCGGCAGCCTGAGGGAGAACGTGAACACTGAAGCTTTCTTT; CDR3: CAGSLRENVNTEAFF
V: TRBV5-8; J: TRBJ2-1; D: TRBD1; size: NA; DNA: TGTGCTAGCAACTTGGACAGGGGCAATGAGCACTTCTTC; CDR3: CASNLDRGNEHFF
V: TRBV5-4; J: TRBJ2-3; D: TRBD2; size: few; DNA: TGTGCCAGCAGTAACCCGGCGGCTAGCGGGGGTCGGACAGATACGCAGTATTTT; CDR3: CASSNPAASGGRTDTQYF
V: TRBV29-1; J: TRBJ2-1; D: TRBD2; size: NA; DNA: TGCACTGTTGAAGGGTCGCGGAGCGGGAGGGCCAGTGATGAGCAGTTCTTC; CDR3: CTVEGSRSGRASDEQFF
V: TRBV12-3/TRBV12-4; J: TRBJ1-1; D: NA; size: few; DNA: TGTGCCAGTTCTCGTAACGTGAACACTGAAGCTTTCTTT; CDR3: CASSRNVNTEAFF
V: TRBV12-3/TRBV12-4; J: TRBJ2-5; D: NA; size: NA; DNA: TGTGTCAGCAGCACATACCCCGGGAGCGAAGAGGCCCGGTACTTC; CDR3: CVSSTYPGSEEARYF
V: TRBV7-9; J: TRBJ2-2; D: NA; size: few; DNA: TGTGCCAGCAGCTCAGCAGCGGCCCCCGGGGTGCTGTTTTTT; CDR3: CASSSAAAPGVLFF
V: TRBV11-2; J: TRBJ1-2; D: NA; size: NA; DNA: TGTGTCAGCACTCTGGGAGGGGGTGGAGGCTACACCTTC; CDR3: CVSTLGGGGGYTF
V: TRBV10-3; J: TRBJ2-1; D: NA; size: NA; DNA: TGTGCCATCAGTGAGCCGGCAGTGGGAGCCTACAATGAACAGTTCTTC; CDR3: CAISEPAVGAYNEQFF
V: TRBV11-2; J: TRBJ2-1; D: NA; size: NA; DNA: TGTGCCAGCAGCTATATAGTACACGGTGAAAATGAGCAGTTCTTC; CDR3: CASSYIVHGENEQFF
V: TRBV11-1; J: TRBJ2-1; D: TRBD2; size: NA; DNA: TGTGCCATCAGCCGACTAGCGGGGTGGGGGTATGAGCAGTCCTTC; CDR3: CAISRLAGWGYEQSF
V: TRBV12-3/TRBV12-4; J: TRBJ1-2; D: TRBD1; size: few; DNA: TGTGCCAGCAGTTTATCCGCAGGGGGCTATGGCTACACCTTC; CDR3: CASSLSAGGYGYTF
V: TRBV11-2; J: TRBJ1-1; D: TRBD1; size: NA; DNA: TGTGCCAGCAGCGCTCGGGACAGGGGTCGCAAGAAGTGGAATAACACTGAGGCTTTCTTT; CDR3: CASSARDRGRKKWNNTEAFF
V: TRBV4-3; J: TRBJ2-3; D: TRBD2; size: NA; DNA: TGCGCCAACAGCCTAGGTTTTGCGGGAGCCAGGCATACACAGTATTTT; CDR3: CANSLGFAGARHTQYF
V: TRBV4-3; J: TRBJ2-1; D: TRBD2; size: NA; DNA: TGCGCCAGCAGCCAAAACGTAGCGGGATCCAGAGATGAACAGCTCTTC; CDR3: CASSQNVAGSRDEQLF
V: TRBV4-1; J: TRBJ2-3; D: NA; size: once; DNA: TGCGCCAGCAGTCGCGCCGGACATAGGGACCGGAATACGCAGTATTTT; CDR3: CASSRAGHRDRNTQYF
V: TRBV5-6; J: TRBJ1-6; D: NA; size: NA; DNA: TGTGACAGCTGCTTGGTAGCACCGGGATCACCCCTCCACTTT; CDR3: CDSCLVAPGSPLHF
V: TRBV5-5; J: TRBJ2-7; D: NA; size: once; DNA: TGTGCCAGCAGCTTCGGACAGTCTATCTACGGGCAGTACTTC; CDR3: CASSFGQSIYGQYF
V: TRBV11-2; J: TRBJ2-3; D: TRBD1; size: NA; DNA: TGTGCCAACAGCCGGGCGCGACAGGGAAGGGAAGATACGCAGTATTTT; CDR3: CANSRARQGREDTQYF
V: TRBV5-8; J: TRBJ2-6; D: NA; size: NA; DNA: TGTGCCAACACCATGACGCGCATTTCTGGGGCCAACGTCCTGACTTTC; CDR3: CANTMTRISGANVLTF
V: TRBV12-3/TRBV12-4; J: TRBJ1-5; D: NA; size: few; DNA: TGTGCCAGCAGTTTGGCGGGACGGCAGCCCCAGCATTTT; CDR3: CASSLAGRQPQHF
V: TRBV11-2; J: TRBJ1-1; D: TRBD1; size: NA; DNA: TGTGCCAGCAGCGCTCGGGACAGGGGGCGTAAGAGGTGGAGTAACACTGTAGCCTTCTTC; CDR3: CASSARDRGRKRWSNTVAFF
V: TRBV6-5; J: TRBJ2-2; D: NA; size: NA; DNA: TGTGCCAGGAGTCCGTGGACATGGTTCACCGGGGAGCTGTTTTTC; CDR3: CARSPWTWFTGELFF
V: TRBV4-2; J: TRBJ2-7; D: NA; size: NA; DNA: TGTGCCAGCAGCCATAGGACCAGCGTCTCCTACGAACAGTACTTC; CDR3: CASSHRTSVSYEQYF
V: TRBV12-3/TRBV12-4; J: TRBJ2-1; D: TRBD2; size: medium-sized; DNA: TGTGCCAGCAGCGATCCACTAGCGGGGGGCAATGAGCAGTTCTTC; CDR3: CASSDPLAGGNEQFF
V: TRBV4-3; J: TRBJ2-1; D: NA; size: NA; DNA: TGCGCCAGCAGCCAAGGTGCGGGAAGCTCCTACAATGTGCAGATCTTC; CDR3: CASSQGAGSSYNVQIF
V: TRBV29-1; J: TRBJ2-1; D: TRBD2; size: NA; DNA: TGCAGCGCACTAAGGGACTACAATGAGCAGTCATTC; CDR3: CSALRDYNEQSF
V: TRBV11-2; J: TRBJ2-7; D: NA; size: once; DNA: TGTGCCGACAGTCCAGCCAGTGAGAAGTACTTC; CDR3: CADSPASEKYF
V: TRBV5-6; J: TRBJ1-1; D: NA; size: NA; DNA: TGTGCCAGCAGCTCGGTGGGGGAGGTGAGCACTGAAGCTCTCTTC; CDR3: CASSSVGEVSTEALF
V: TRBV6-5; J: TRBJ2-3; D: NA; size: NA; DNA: TGTGCCAGCAGCCAACGACCCGCAGATGCGCAGTATTTT; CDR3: CASSQRPADAQYF
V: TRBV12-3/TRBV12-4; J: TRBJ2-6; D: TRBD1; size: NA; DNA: TGTGCCAGCAGCTTAAAGGGGAGGACAGGGGTCCACTCTGGAGCCAGCGTCCTGACTTTC; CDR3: CASSLKGRTGVHSGASVLTF
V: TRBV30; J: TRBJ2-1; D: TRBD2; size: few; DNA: TGTGTCTGGAGCCGAGGGGGGACTAGCGGTAGAAATGAGCAGTTCTTC; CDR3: CVWSRGGTSGRNEQFF
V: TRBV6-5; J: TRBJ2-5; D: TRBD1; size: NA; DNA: TGTGCCAGCAGTACCTACAGGGGGCTGGACCAGTACTTC; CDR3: CASSTYRGLDQYF
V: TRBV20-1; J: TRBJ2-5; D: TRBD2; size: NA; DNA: TGCAGTGCTAGCGCGGCTAGCGGGTTGGAGATCCAGTATTTC; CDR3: CSASAASGLEIQYF
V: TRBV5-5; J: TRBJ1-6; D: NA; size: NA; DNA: TGTGCAAGTAGCTCGGACGTCAGTAATTCACCCCTCCACTTT; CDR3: CASSSDVSNSPLHF
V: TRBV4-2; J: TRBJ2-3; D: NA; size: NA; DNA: TGTGCCAGCAGCCGGAACCCTCGGGAGTTTGATACGCAGTATTTT; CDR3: CASSRNPREFDTQYF